These T cell receptor beta chains were read from a single sample in a study of shared clonotypes between healthy human individuals. TCRdb keeps only in-frame clones here, not all; method: immunoSEQ multiplex PCR. The sample shows about 1.5 million clones, 98% of them seen only once. Sequenced: naive CD4+ T cells sorted from blood. The receptor source for this set is a man aged 25-45 years in good health. The CDR3 runs from the conserved cysteine through the conserved F or W. A D gene is named only where the DNA matches it firmly. Size tells how often a clone was seen (once, few, many) or the class of an expanded clone, and some rows leave it out.

d_call | j_call | v_call | clone_size | cdr3_aa | cdr3_nt
TRBD2 | TRBJ2-5 | TRBV7-2 | - | CASSSSGRKEETQYF | TGTGCCAGCAGCTCGAGCGGGAGAAAAGAAGAGACCCAGTACTTC
TRBD2 | TRBJ2-7 | TRBV5-4 | - | CASSGGTKAGRGEQYF | TGTGCCAGCAGCGGCGGGACTAAAGCCGGGCGTGGCGAGCAGTACTTC
- | TRBJ2-3 | TRBV10-3 | - | CAISESADTDTQYF | TGTGCCATCAGTGAGTCGGCAGACACAGATACGCAGTATTTT
TRBD2 | TRBJ2-2 | TRBV4-1 | - | CASSQALAGGNTGELFF | TGCGCCAGCAGCCAAGCCCTGGCGGGGGGGAACACCGGGGAGCTGTTTTTT
- | TRBJ2-3 | TRBV6-1 | - | CASSTGTQGTDTQYF | TGTGCCAGCAGTACCGGGACACAAGGCACAGATACGCAGTATTTT
TRBD1 | TRBJ1-2 | TRBV10-3 | - | CAISADRGILYGYTF | TGTGCCATCAGTGCCGACAGGGGAATCCTCTATGGCTACACCTTC
TRBD2 | TRBJ2-7 | TRBV2 | - | CAYGGSDEQYF | TGTGCCTACGGGGGGTCCGACGAGCAGTACTTC
- | TRBJ1-5 | TRBV30 | - | CAWSVHQERYSNQPQHF | TGTGCCTGGAGTGTACATCAGGAAAGGTATAGCAATCAGCCCCAGCATTTT
- | TRBJ2-1 | TRBV30 | - | CAWSVRHNEQFF | TGTGCCTGGAGTGTACGACACAATGAGCAGTTCTTC
- | TRBJ2-5 | TRBV5-4 | - | CASSLEGRETQYF | TGTGCCAGCAGCTTGGAAGGGAGGGAGACCCAGTACTTC
- | TRBJ2-7 | TRBV19 | - | CASSIRQGGTSVSYEQYF | TGTGCCAGTAGTATCAGGCAAGGCGGGACTTCCGTCTCCTACGAGCAGTACTTC
TRBD2 | TRBJ2-3 | TRBV10-2 | - | CASSESGGRSTDTQYF | TGCGCCAGCAGTGAGTCGGGAGGGCGTAGCACAGATACGCAGTATTTT
TRBD2 | TRBJ2-2 | TRBV7-9 | - | CASSSTSGSWTGELFF | TGTGCCAGCAGCTCCACTAGCGGGAGTTGGACCGGGGAGCTGTTTTTT
- | TRBJ1-1 | TRBV25-1 | - | CASSLSTGTEAFF | TGTGCCAGCAGTCTAAGTACAGGTACTGAAGCTTTCTTT
- | TRBJ1-3 | TRBV19 | - | CASTPIPQRASSGNTIYF | TGTGCCAGTACCCCGATCCCCCAGAGGGCAAGCTCTGGAAACACCATATATTTT
TRBD2 | TRBJ2-3 | TRBV5-4 | - | CASSLITSGGYTQYF | TGTGCCAGCAGCTTGATAACTAGCGGGGGGTATACGCAGTATTTT
TRBD2 | TRBJ2-7 | TRBV27 | - | CASSSPGGRTSYEQYF | TGTGCCAGCAGTTCCCCGGGCGGGAGAACCTCCTACGAGCAGTACTTC
- | TRBJ1-5 | TRBV28 | - | CASHQATQPQHF | TGTGCCAGCCATCAGGCTACTCAGCCCCAGCATTTT
- | TRBJ2-7 | TRBV10-3 | - | CAMGRGAGYEQYF | TGTGCCATGGGTCGGGGGGCAGGGTACGAGCAGTACTTC
- | TRBJ2-2 | TRBV18 | - | CASSPPGGVVNGELFF | TGTGCCAGCTCACCACCGGGGGGCGTAGTCAACGGGGAGCTGTTTTTT
- | TRBJ1-4 | TRBV14 | - | CASSHVGRGKEKLFF | TGTGCCAGCAGCCATGTGGGCAGGGGAAAGGAAAAACTGTTTTTT
- | TRBJ2-2 | TRBV5-4 | - | CASSFGVDRGGELFF | TGTGCCAGCAGCTTTGGGGTTGATAGAGGCGGGGAGCTGTTTTTT
- | TRBJ2-7 | TRBV19 | - | CASRDKDYEQYF | TGTGCCAGCAGGGACAAAGACTACGAGCAGTACTTC
- | TRBJ2-1 | TRBV20-1 | - | CSATGPNEQFF | TGCAGTGCTACAGGGCCCAATGAGCAGTTCTTC
- | TRBJ2-5 | TRBV20-1 | - | CRVRVQETQYF | TGCAGAGTCAGGGTCCAAGAGACCCAGTACTTC
- | TRBJ1-4 | TRBV9 | - | CASSVAWAENEKLFF | TGTGCCAGCAGCGTAGCTTGGGCGGAAAATGAAAAACTGTTTTTT
TRBD2 | TRBJ2-5 | TRBV13 | - | CASSSLQGISGRAGETQYF | TGTGCCAGCAGCTCTCTCCAGGGAATTAGCGGGAGGGCCGGAGAGACCCAGTACTTC
TRBD2 | TRBJ2-1 | TRBV9 | - | CASSVGGDYIEQFF | TGTGCCAGCAGCGTAGGGGGGGACTACATTGAGCAGTTCTTC
- | TRBJ1-1 | TRBV19 | - | CASKRLELWDTEAFF | TGTGCCAGTAAGAGGTTGGAGCTCTGGGACACTGAAGCTTTCTTT
- | TRBJ1-5 | TRBV5-1 | - | CASSPGANSNQPQHF | TGCGCCAGCAGCCCTGGGGCAAATAGCAATCAGCCCCAGCATTTT
TRBD2 | TRBJ2-7 | TRBV10-2 | - | CASSRTSGGAQSSYEQYF | TGCGCCAGCAGCCGGACTAGCGGAGGGGCTCAGAGCTCCTACGAGCAGTACTTC
- | TRBJ2-1 | TRBV7-6 | - | CASSPSTGYKQFF | TGTGCCAGCAGCCCTTCGACGGGGTATAAGCAGTTCTTC
TRBD2 | TRBJ2-7 | TRBV6-5 | - | CASRETSGRVHEQYF | TGTGCCAGCAGAGAGACTAGCGGGAGGGTCCACGAGCAGTACTTC
- | TRBJ1-1 | TRBV6-5 | - | CASSYTGTTLTAFF | TGTGCCAGCAGTTACACCGGGACCACACTGACAGCTTTCTTT
- | TRBJ1-1 | TRBV18 | - | CASSPPTGTGEAFF | TGTGCCAGCTCACCACCGACAGGTACCGGTGAAGCTTTCTTT
TRBD2 | TRBJ2-1 | TRBV18 | - | CASQRASGDSEQFF | TGTGCCAGCCAGAGGGCTAGCGGGGACAGTGAGCAGTTCTTC
TRBD1 | TRBJ2-3 | TRBV7-9 | - | CASSPGQGVTDTQYF | TGTGCCAGCAGCCCGGGACAGGGAGTAACAGATACGCAGTATTTT
TRBD1 | TRBJ2-5 | TRBV5-4 | - | CASSGRTGQETQYF | TGTGCCAGCAGCGGACGGACAGGGCAAGAGACCCAGTACTTC
- | TRBJ2-7 | TRBV10-2 | - | CASSDRGTPREQYF | TGCGCCAGCAGTGATCGAGGGACCCCTCGCGAGCAGTACTTC
TRBD1 | TRBJ2-3 | TRBV7-2 | - | CASSLNRGSTDTQYF | TGTGCCAGCAGCCTAAACAGGGGGAGCACAGATACGCAGTATTTT
TRBD1 | TRBJ2-7 | TRBV9 | - | CASSIGTGGTYEQYF | TGTGCCAGCAGCATAGGGACAGGGGGGACCTACGAGCAGTACTTC
TRBD1 | TRBJ2-7 | TRBV18 | - | CASSAGTGDEQYF | TGTGCCAGCTCAGCCGGGACAGGCGACGAGCAGTACTTC
- | TRBJ2-1 | TRBV25-1 | - | CASSEWGQGSEQFF | TGTGCCAGCAGTGAATGGGGCCAAGGCAGTGAGCAGTTCTTC
- | TRBJ2-1 | TRBV27 | once | CASSQLINLGSDEQFF | TGTGCCAGCAGTCAACTGATTAACCTAGGCAGCGATGAGCAGTTCTTC
TRBD1 | TRBJ1-1 | TRBV11-1 | - | CASASGTGLNTEAFF | TGTGCCAGCGCTTCGGGGACAGGATTGAACACTGAAGCTTTCTTT
- | TRBJ2-6 | TRBV6-5 | - | CASSSDGAGANVLTF | TGTGCCAGCAGTTCAGACGGAGCTGGGGCCAACGTCCTGACTTTC
- | TRBJ2-3 | TRBV12-2 | - | CASRLVDNLTDTQYF | TGTGCAAGTCGCTTAGTCGACAACCTCACAGATACGCAGTATTTT
TRBD2 | TRBJ2-1 | TRBV19 | - | CASSGLAGGYNEQFF | TGTGCCAGTAGTGGACTAGCGGGAGGGTACAATGAGCAGTTCTTC
- | TRBJ2-2 | TRBV2 | - | CASSVRDTPTGELFF | TGTGCCAGCAGTGTCCGGGACACCCCCACCGGGGAGCTGTTTTTT
- | TRBJ1-2 | TRBV2 | once | CASSSYQGSLYGYTF | TGTGCCAGCAGTTCGTATCAGGGATCTCTCTATGGCTACACCTTC
- | TRBJ2-2 | TRBV7-2 | - | CASLMGNTGELFF | TGTGCCAGCTTGATGGGGAACACCGGGGAGCTGTTTTTT
TRBD2 | TRBJ2-3 | TRBV5-1 | - | CASSLASGEGRADTQYF | TGCGCCAGCAGCTTGGCTAGCGGGGAGGGCCGAGCAGATACGCAGTATTTT
TRBD1 | TRBJ2-1 | TRBV18 | - | CASSQDRGNNEQFF | TGTGCCAGCTCCCAGGACAGGGGGAACAATGAGCAGTTCTTC
- | TRBJ2-4 | TRBV28 | - | CASSRLGPNIQYF | TGTGCCAGCAGCCGCCTGGGGCCCAACATTCAGTACTTC
- | TRBJ2-3 | TRBV19 | - | CASSIWAARADTQYF | TGTGCCAGTAGTATCTGGGCAGCGAGGGCAGATACGCAGTATTTT
- | TRBJ2-1 | TRBV5-4 | - | CASSLTRASFHEQFF | TGTGCCAGCAGCTTGACTAGGGCCAGTTTCCATGAGCAGTTCTTC
- | TRBJ1-5 | TRBV2 | once | CASSEGGTQRPQHF | TGTGCCAGCAGTGAGGGGGGGACTCAACGGCCCCAGCATTTT
TRBD1 | TRBJ2-5 | TRBV19 | - | CAIGQGMGETQYF | TGTGCCATAGGACAGGGGATGGGAGAGACCCAGTACTTC
TRBD1 | TRBJ1-1 | TRBV10-2 | - | CASSETTGTGSNTEAFF | TGCGCCAGCAGTGAGACCACCGGGACAGGGTCGAACACTGAAGCTTTCTTT